The T cell receptor beta chain described here comes from a study of CD8 T cells in Susac syndrome. RNA amounts of about 0.45 to 1 ug underwent reverse transcription with random hexamers. MiXCR was run by TCRdb on the immunoSEQ multiplex PCR reads, yielding one entry per CDR3 protein. The table has roughly 130,000 distinct CDR3 sequences, less than 95% seen once. From germline, CDR1 is MNHEY and CDR2 SVGAGI. Trimming pared 5 bases from V and 2 bases from J, leaving 13 bases between. The CDR3 spans 15 residues. Sequencing input: CD4+ T cells from PBMCs. The chain carries TRBV6-5 and TRBJ2-4; tentatively, D is TRBD2 (6 bases). The source of this sequence is a human donor with multiple sclerosis. CDR3 nucleotide sequence: TGTGCCAGCAGTCCCTCCGGGACTCCCAAAAACATTCAGTACTTC. This codes for CASSPSGTPKNIQYF.